This entry lists 23 T cell receptor beta chains sequenced from one sample in a study of shared clonotypes between healthy human individuals. TCRdb's table, derived via immunoSEQ multiplex PCR, lists solely in-frame clones and lacks some. The table includes about 480,000 clones, about 80% detected once. Sequences were obtained from PBMCs. The receptors come from a woman between 35 and 50 years old in good health. Some clones in this sample may be carry-over from other donors' samples.

This chain uses TRBV27 with TRBJ2-2; 12 bases map to TRBD1. The CDR3 length is 14 residues. CDR1 is MNHEY and CDR2 is SMNVEV in the germline V gene (reference sequence). Trimming took 9 bases from V and 7 from J; bases not matched to a gene: 6. Written as DNA, the CDR3 is TGTGCCAGTGTGGGACAGGGGGCCGGCGGGGAGCTGTTTTTT. Translation: CASVGQGAGGELFF.

Many counts were recorded for this clone. J is TRBJ2-1 and V is TRBV5-1; the match to TRBD2 covers 14 bases. The germline V gene has CDR1 SGHRS and CDR2 YFSETQ. Unmatched junction bases numbered 7, after V lost 4 bases and J lost 10 bases. This CDR3 region has 15 residues. The CDR3 DNA reads TGCGCCAGCAGCGAACCGGGACTAGCGGGAGTCGAGCAGTTCTTC. This sequence encodes CASSEPGLAGVEQFF.

V gene TRBV2 combines with J gene TRBJ2-7; 10 bases fit TRBD2. The CDR3 covers 15 residues. J was trimmed by 1 base and V by 6 bases; bases with no gene match: 6. Germline CDR1 is SNHLY and CDR2 is FYNNEI. The CDR3 sequence: CASRLASGRSYEQYF. DNA of the CDR3: TGTGCCAGCAGGCTAGCTAGCGGGAGATCCTACGAGCAGTACTTC. Full variable domain (missing parts from reference TRBV2 and TRBJ2-7): EPEVTQTPSHQVTQMGQEVILRCVPISNHLYFYWYRQILGQKVEFLVSFYNNEISEKSEIFDDQFSVERPDGSNFTLKIRSTKLEDSAMYFCASRLASGRSYEQYFGPGTRLTVT.

This chain connects TRBV5-4 to TRBJ1-1; D perhaps matches TRBD1 (6 bases). The germline V gene encodes CDR1 SGHNT and CDR2 YYREEE (reference sequence). The CDR3 spans 13 residues. V was cut by 6 bases and J by 1 base, with 10 bases left in between. The CDR3 region has the DNA TGTGCCAGCACGAACAGGGAGAACACTGAAGCTTTCTTT. It codes for CASTNRENTEAFF.

The V gene is TRBV29-1, the J gene TRBJ1-5, with 7 nucleotides matching TRBD1. V was pared by 6 bases and J by 5 bases, with 7 bases of the junction left unmatched. The CDR3 contains 13 residues. From germline, CDR1 is SQVTM and CDR2 ANQGSEA. In DNA, the CDR3 is TGCAGCGTCTCACAGGGGCCCGATCAGCCCCAGCATTTT. Protein sequence: CSVSQGPDQPQHF.

This chain joins TRBV9 and TRBJ1-5; perhaps TRBD1 as D (5 bases). V was clipped by 0 bases and J by 4 bases, with 11 bases between them. Germline V lookup: CDR1 SGDLS, CDR2 YYNGEE. This CDR3 region has 15 residues. CDR3 nucleotide sequence: TGTGCCAGCAGCGTAGGGGGGATTGCTAATCAGCCCCAGCATTTT. This encodes CASSVGGIANQPQHF.

The chain combines TRBV15 with TRBJ2-1, with 7 positions matching TRBD2. Unmatched junction bases numbered 7, after V lost 7 bases and J lost 4 bases. CDR1 LNHNV and CDR2 YYDKDF come from the germline V gene (reference sequence). CDR3 length equals 14 residues. CDR3 nucleotides: TGTGCCACCACCCGGGGCGGGGGTTACAATGAGCAGTTCTTC. Translating it yields CATTRGGGYNEQFF.

Concerning this clone: A much larger clone sits a single nucleotide away, making a read error possible. The V gene is TRBV7-2, the J gene TRBJ1-5, with 7 bases lining up with TRBD1. The V and J ends lost 3 bases and 4 bases, in that order; junction bases with no gene match: 0. The CDR3 extends over 13 amino acids. Germline CDR1 SGHTA, CDR2 FQGNSA. CDR3 coding DNA: TGTGCCAGCAGCTTGGACAGGAATCAGCCCCAGCATTTT. Its translation: CASSLDRNQPQHF. Looking up the rest from reference TRBV7-2 and TRBJ1-5 gives the full variable domain: GAGVSQSPSNKVTEKGKDVELRCDPISGHTALYWYRQSLGQGLEFLIYFQGNSAPDKSGLPSDRFSAERTGGSVSTLTIQRTQQEDSAVYLCASSLDRNQPQHFGDGTRLSIL.

Only one count was recorded for this clone. The chain recombines TRBV11-2 with TRBJ2-1, with 7 bases aligning to TRBD2. The junction had 10 bases not matched to a gene; V was cut back by 5 bases and J by 6 bases. CDR3 size: 15 residues. In germline, CDR1 is SGHAT, CDR2 FQNNGV. CDR3 region: CASSASLTSINEQFF. In DNA form, the CDR3 reads TGTGCCAGCAGCGCCTCTTTGACTAGCATCAATGAGCAGTTCTTC.

The chain recombines TRBV28 with TRBJ2-2; 9 bases match TRBD2. Germline V CDR1 and CDR2: MDHEN, SYDVKM. The J segment lost 1 base and the V segment lost 2 bases, leaving 2 bases of the junction unmatched. The CDR3 runs to 16 residues. The CDR3 reads CASSLALAGNTGELFF. DNA for the CDR3: TGTGCCAGCAGTTTAGCACTAGCGGGGAACACCGGGGAGCTGTTTTTT.

The rearrangement links TRBV9 to TRBJ2-1; 11 nucleotides match TRBD2. The CDR3 consists of 15 residues. Germline loops: CDR1 SGDLS, CDR2 YYNGEE. Germline trimming cut 5 bases from V and 4 bases from J; bases unmatched to any gene: 5. The CDR3 here is CASSIAGGPYNEQFF. For the CDR3, the DNA is TGTGCCAGCAGTATAGCGGGAGGGCCGTACAATGAGCAGTTCTTC.

This clone was seen only a few times. V gene TRBV10-3 combines with J gene TRBJ2-1; 14 bases are shared with TRBD2. Germline CDR1 and CDR2: ENHRY and SYGVKD. The CDR3 runs 17 residues. J lost 8 bases, V lost 5 bases, and 11 bases had no gene match. Written as DNA, the CDR3 is TGTGCCATCAGTAGCGGGACTAGCGGGAGTAGTGTCTATGAGCAGTTCTTC. Residues: CAISSGTSGSSVYEQFF.

This clone was observed a single time. The J gene is TRBJ2-1, the V gene TRBV5-1, with D hard to call. Deletions cut 0 bases from V and 5 bases from J, with 6 bases between. Germline CDR1 is SGHRS and CDR2 is YFSETQ. The CDR3 is 13 residues long. The DNA of the CDR3 is TGCGCCAGCAGCTTGGGGTCCCACAATGAGCAGTTCTTC. As protein: CASSLGSHNEQFF. The full variable domain, with the rest looked up from reference TRBV5-1 and TRBJ2-1, is KAGVTQTPRYLIKTRGQQVTLSCSPISGHRSVSWYQQTPGQGLQFLFEYFSETQRNKGNFPGRFSGRQFSNSRSEMNVSTLELGDSALYLCASSLGSHNEQFFGPGTRLTVL.

This chain uses TRBV19 with TRBJ1-2; no clear D. The CDR3 is 15 amino acids. Germline V CDR1 and CDR2: LNHDA, SQIVND (reference sequence). Trimming removed 10 bases at V and 2 bases at J, with 20 bases between. The CDR3 nucleotides read TGTGCCACAACAAAGGACCACAGCTTAAACTATGGCTACACCTTC. This sequence encodes CATTKDHSLNYGYTF. The full variable domain, its missing parts supplied by reference TRBV19 and TRBJ1-2, is DGGITQSPKYLFRKEGQNVTLSCEQNLNHDAMYWYRQDPGQGLRLIYYSQIVNDFQKGDIAEGYSVSREKKESFPLTVTSAQKNPTAFYLCATTKDHSLNYGYTFGSGTRLTVV.

The genes are TRBV5-6 and TRBJ2-7; no reliable D call. Germline V CDR1 and CDR2: SGHDT, YYEEEE. The CDR3 runs to 14 residues. V dropped 2 bases and J dropped 3 bases, with 12 bases sitting between them. The CDR3 protein is CASSFSTAFYEQYF. The DNA of the CDR3 is TGTGCCAGCAGCTTTTCCACAGCCTTCTACGAGCAGTACTTC.

V is TRBV5-4 and J is TRBJ2-3; tentatively, D is TRBD1 (5 bases). This CDR3 comprises 15 residues. Germline CDR1 is SGHNT and CDR2 is YYREEE (reference sequence). Trimming stripped 0 bases from V and 4 bases from J, with 12 bases between. In DNA, the CDR3 is TGTGCCAGCAGCTTGGACCGCTGGGGCGCAGATACGCAGTATTTT. This sequence encodes CASSLDRWGADTQYF. Drawing the rest from reference TRBV5-4 and TRBJ2-3, the complete variable domain is ETGVTQSPTHLIKTRGQQVTLRCSSQSGHNTVSWYQQALGQGPQFIFQYYREEENGRGNFPPRFSGLQFPNYSSELNVNALELDDSALYLCASSLDRWGADTQYFGPGTRLTVL.

V gene TRBV6-5 combines with J gene TRBJ1-5; D is perhaps TRBD1 (5 bases). This CDR3 comprises 13 residues. With 6 bases removed from V and 4 bases from J, the gap between germline ends came to 10 bases. Germline loops: CDR1 MNHEY, CDR2 SVGAGI. CDR3 amino acids: CASRPDRNQPQHF. CDR3 DNA sequence: TGTGCCAGCAGACCTGACAGAAATCAGCCCCAGCATTTT.

The V call is TRBV6-4, the J call TRBJ2-2; 7 nucleotides align to TRBD1. CDR3 size: 14 residues. V lost 6 bases and J lost 4; bases outside the gene matches: 5. The germline gives CDR1 MRHNA, CDR2 SNTAGT. CDR3 coding DNA: TGTGCCAGCAGGGTTGACAGGGTCACCGGGGAGCTGTTTTTT. Amino acids: CASRVDRVTGELFF.

V and J are TRBV18 and TRBJ1-4; 7 nucleotides line up with TRBD1. After removal of 5 bases from V and 1 base from J, the junction contained 7 bases not matched to a gene. The CDR3 spans 16 residues. CDR1 is KGHSH and CDR2 is LQKENI in the germline V gene. The CDR3 loop reads CASSRSRQGTNEKLFF. The CDR3 nucleotides are TGTGCCAGCTCAAGGTCCCGACAGGGAACTAATGAAAAACTGTTTTTT.

The rearrangement uses TRBV6-5 and TRBJ1-1; 9 nucleotides match TRBD1. This CDR3 spans 15 amino acids. Trimming removed 2 bases from V and 5 bases from J; junction bases left unmatched: 6. Looked up from germline, CDR1 is MNHEY and CDR2 is SVGAGI. CDR3 in DNA: TGTGCCAGCAGTTACCAGACAGGGGGAAGGACTGAAGCTTTCTTT. Amino acids: CASSYQTGGRTEAFF.

Concerning this clone itself: Other DNA sequences of this sample code for an identical CDR3. V usage is TRBV7-6 and J usage is TRBJ1-5; D ambiguous. Per the germline V gene, CDR1 is SGHVS and CDR2 is FNYEAQ. V was pared by 0 bases and J by 6 bases, with 9 bases between. CDR3 length equals 14 residues. CDR3 in DNA: TGTGCCAGCAGCTTAGCTGTGGGAGGTCAGCCCCAGCATTTT. Its translation: CASSLAVGGQPQHF.

The chain is built from TRBV5-1 and TRBJ2-7; possibly TRBD2 for D (5 bases). V shed 1 base and J shed 1 base, with 9 bases lying between them. Germline V gives CDR1 SGHRS, CDR2 YFSETQ. There are 14 residues in the CDR3. CDR3 sequence (DNA): TGCGCCAGCAGCTTGAGAGCGGAGTCCTACGAGCAGTACTTC. Amino acid sequence: CASSLRAESYEQYF.

DNA of the CDR3: TGCAGCGTGGGACCTGGGGGCAATCAGCCCCAGCATTTT. As protein: CSVGPGGNQPQHF. The gene calls are TRBV29-1 and TRBJ1-5, with D perhaps matching TRBD1 (5 bases). V shed 6 bases and J shed 2 bases, with 11 bases lying between them. From germline, CDR1 is SQVTM and CDR2 ANQGSEA. The CDR3 sequence is 13 residues long.